The T cell receptor beta chain under discussion was sequenced for a study of blood T cell repertoires in COVID-19. The repertoire was sequenced with immunoSEQ multiplex PCR; TCRdb's copy has only in-frame clones and lacks some. The repertoire includes approximately 130,000 clones, more than 75% of them detected once, and approximately 20% sits in the top ten. CDR1 and CDR2 from the germline V gene are SGHDT and YYEEEE. V was clipped by 0 bases and J by 7 bases, with 8 bases between them. This CDR3 spans 13 amino acids. The table lists this clone with a few counts. The V gene is TRBV5-6, the J gene TRBJ2-1; tentatively, D is TRBD1 (6 bases). The material sequenced was peripheral blood. The source is a woman in her forties or fifties who had recovered from COVID-19. CDR3 region: CASSLVRGNEQFF. The CDR3 DNA follows: TGTGCCAGCAGCTTGGTAAGGGGGAATGAGCAGTTCTTC.